One sample yielded the 6 T cell receptor beta chains listed below, sequenced in a study of T cell responses to AZD1222 COVID-19 vaccine (dated by TCRdb to the early 2020s). This sample's time point label indicates: baseline before first vaccination. Library generation was performed with the immunoSEQ multiplex PCR assay. TCRdb carries this immuneACCESS record with in-frame sequences only. Its versions omit some clonotypes, under half of them owing to an unresolved V gene in the studies checked, with the rest unexplained. The sample yields approximately 180,000 clones; about nine tenths were counted once. Around 3% of the sample rests with the top ten. The sample was peripheral blood, taken on day 0 of AZD1222 vaccination. These receptors all come from an adult in good health.

This chain joins TRBV5-1 and TRBJ1-1; possible D gene TRBD1, 5 bases. Germline V gene lookup returns CDR1 SGHRS and CDR2 YFSETQ. V was pared by 0 bases and J by 4 bases, with 10 bases between. The CDR3 has 14 amino acids. For the CDR3, the DNA is TGCGCCAGCAGCTTGGGGACAAGTGGCACTGAAGCTTTCTTT. This encodes CASSLGTSGTEAFF.

This CDR3 is CASSQTSQGNYGYTF. DNA of the CDR3: TGTGCCAGTAGCCAAACCTCACAGGGCAACTATGGCTACACCTTC. The chain recombines TRBV19 with TRBJ1-2; D might be TRBD1 (6 bases). The V and J ends lost 6 bases and 2 bases respectively, with 16 bases between them. The CDR3 runs 15 residues. Germline assignment: CDR1 LNHDA and CDR2 SQIVND (reference sequence).

The V and J genes are TRBV2 and TRBJ1-1; D is possibly TRBD1 (5 bases). Trimming removed 8 bases from V and 1 base from J, with 8 bases in between. Germline V gives CDR1 SNHLY, CDR2 FYNNEI. This CDR3 is built from 12 residues. CDR3 DNA sequence: TGTGCCAGCCGGGACTCGAACACTGAAGCTTTCTTT. Encoded protein: CASRDSNTEAFF. The full variable domain, in which reference TRBV2 and TRBJ1-1 provide the parts outside the CDR3, is EPEVTQTPSHQVTQMGQEVILRCVPISNHLYFYWYRQILGQKVEFLVSFYNNEISEKSEIFDDQFSVERPDGSNFTLKIRSTKLEDSAMYFCASRDSNTEAFFGQGTRLTVV.

V usage is TRBV15 and J usage is TRBJ2-7, with D possibly matching TRBD1 (5 bases). V was clipped by 3 bases and J by 0 bases, with 15 bases between them. In germline, CDR1 is LNHNV, CDR2 YYDKDF (reference sequence). CDR3 length: 16 residues. CDR3 loop: CATSSDTTGNSYEQYF. The CDR3 nucleotides are TGTGCCACCAGCAGTGATACCACAGGAAACTCCTACGAGCAGTACTTC.

The chain combines TRBV27 with TRBJ2-5, with a weak D call TRBD1 (6 bases). V lost 2 bases, J lost 4 bases, and 14 bases lay in between. Germline CDR1 MNHEY, CDR2 SMNVEV (reference sequence). This CDR3 region has 15 residues. Here the CDR3 reads CASSLGGQKRETQYF. DNA for the CDR3: TGTGCCAGCAGTTTAGGGGGACAAAAGCGAGAGACCCAGTACTTC.

This chain links TRBV19 with TRBJ1-5, with D perhaps matching TRBD1 (5 bases). From germline, CDR1 is LNHDA and CDR2 SQIVND (reference sequence). The CDR3 runs 16 residues. The V end was cut by 6 bases, the J end by 4 bases, with 19 bases between. The DNA of the CDR3 is TGTGCCAGTAGAAATTGGGGGGATTTTGGGAATCAGCCCCAGCATTTT. This translates into CASRNWGDFGNQPQHF.